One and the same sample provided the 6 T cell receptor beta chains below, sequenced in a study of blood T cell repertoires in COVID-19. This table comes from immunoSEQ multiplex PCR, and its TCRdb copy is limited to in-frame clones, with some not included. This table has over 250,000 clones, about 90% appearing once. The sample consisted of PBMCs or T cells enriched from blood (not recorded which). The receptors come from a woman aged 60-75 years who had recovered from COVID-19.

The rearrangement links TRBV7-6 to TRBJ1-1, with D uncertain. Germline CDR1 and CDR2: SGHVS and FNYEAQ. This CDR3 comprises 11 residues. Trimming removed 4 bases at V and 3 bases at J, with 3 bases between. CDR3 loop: CASSSDTEAFF. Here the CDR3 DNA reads TGTGCCAGCAGCTCCGACACTGAAGCTTTCTTT.

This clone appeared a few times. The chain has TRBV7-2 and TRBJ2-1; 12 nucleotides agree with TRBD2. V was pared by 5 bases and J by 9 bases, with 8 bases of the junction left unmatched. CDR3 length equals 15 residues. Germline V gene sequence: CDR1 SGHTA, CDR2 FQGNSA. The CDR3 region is CASSPTSGGLGEQFF. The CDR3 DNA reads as TGTGCCAGCAGCCCAACTAGCGGGGGGTTGGGTGAGCAGTTCTTC.

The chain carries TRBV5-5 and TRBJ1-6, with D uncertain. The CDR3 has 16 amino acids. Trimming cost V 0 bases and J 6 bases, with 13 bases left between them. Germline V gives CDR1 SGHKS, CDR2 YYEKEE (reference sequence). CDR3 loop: CASSLGEWQRNSPLHF. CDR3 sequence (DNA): TGTGCCAGCAGCTTGGGAGAATGGCAGCGTAATTCACCCCTCCACTTT.

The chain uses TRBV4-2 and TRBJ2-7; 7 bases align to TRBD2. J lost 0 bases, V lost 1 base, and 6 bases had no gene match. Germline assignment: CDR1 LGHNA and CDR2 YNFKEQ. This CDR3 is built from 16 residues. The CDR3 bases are TGTGCCAGCAGCCAAGTGGCAGCGGGATTCTCCTACGAGCAGTACTTC. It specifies CASSQVAAGFSYEQYF.

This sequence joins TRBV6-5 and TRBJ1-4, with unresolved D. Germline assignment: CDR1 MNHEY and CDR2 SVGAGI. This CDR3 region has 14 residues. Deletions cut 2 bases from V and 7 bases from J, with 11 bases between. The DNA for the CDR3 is TGTGCCAGCAGTTACAGAGGCCCGGCTGAAAAACTGTTTTTT. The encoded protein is CASSYRGPAEKLFF.

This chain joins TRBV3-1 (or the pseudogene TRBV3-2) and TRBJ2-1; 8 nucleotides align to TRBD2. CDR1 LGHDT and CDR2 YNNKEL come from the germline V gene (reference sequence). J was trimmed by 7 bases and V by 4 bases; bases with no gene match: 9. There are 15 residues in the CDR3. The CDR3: CASSPGGGAWNEQFF. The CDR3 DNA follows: TGTGCCAGCAGCCCGGGGGGGGGCGCATGGAATGAGCAGTTCTTC.